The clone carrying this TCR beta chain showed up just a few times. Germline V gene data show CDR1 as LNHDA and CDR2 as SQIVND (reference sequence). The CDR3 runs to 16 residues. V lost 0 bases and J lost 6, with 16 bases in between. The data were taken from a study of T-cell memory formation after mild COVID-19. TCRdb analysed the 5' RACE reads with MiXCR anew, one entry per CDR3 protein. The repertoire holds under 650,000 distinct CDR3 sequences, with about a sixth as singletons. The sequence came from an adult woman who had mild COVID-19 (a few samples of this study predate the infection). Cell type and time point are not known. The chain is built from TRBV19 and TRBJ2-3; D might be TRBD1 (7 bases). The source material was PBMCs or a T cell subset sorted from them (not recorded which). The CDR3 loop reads CASSIDGAEGADTQYF. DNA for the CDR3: TGTGCCAGTAGTATAGATGGGGCGGAGGGGGCCGATACGCAGTATTTT.